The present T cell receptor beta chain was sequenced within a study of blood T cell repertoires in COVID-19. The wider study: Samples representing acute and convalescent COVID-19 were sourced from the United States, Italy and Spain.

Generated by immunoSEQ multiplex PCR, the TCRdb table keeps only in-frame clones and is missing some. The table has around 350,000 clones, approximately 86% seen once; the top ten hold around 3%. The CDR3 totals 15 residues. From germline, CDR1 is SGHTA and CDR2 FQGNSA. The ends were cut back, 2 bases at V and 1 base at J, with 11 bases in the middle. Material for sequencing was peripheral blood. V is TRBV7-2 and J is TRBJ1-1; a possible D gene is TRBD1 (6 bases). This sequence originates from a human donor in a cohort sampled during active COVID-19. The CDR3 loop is CASSLLGASNTEAFF. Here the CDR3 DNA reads TGTGCCAGCAGCTTATTGGGGGCCTCGAACACTGAAGCTTTCTTT.